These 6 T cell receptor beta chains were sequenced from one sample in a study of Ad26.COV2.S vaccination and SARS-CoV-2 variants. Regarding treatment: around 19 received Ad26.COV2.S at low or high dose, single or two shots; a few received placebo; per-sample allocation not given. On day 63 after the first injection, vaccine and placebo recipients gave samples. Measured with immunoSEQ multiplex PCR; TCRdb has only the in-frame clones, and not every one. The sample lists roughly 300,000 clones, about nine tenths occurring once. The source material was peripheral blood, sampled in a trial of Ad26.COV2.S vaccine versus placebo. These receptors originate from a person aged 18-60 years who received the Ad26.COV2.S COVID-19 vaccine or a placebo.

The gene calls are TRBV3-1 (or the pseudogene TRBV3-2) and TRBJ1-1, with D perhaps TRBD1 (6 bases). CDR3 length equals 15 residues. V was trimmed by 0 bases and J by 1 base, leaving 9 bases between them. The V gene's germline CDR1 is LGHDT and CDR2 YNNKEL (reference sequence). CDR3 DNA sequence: TGTGCCAGCAGCCAAGACAGGGGACCGAACACTGAAGCTTTCTTT. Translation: CASSQDRGPNTEAFF.

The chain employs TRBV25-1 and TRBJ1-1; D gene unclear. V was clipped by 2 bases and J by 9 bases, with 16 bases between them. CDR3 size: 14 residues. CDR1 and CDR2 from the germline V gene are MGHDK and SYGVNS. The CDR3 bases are TGTGCCAGCAGTGAAGATCTAGGACCGTTGAAAGCTTTCTTT. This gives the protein CASSEDLGPLKAFF.

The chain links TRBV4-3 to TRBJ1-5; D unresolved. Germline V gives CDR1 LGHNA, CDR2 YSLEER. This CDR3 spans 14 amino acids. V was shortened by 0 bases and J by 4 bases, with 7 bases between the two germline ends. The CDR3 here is CASSQDRLNQPQHF. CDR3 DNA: TGCGCCAGCAGCCAAGATCGTTTAAATCAGCCCCAGCATTTT.

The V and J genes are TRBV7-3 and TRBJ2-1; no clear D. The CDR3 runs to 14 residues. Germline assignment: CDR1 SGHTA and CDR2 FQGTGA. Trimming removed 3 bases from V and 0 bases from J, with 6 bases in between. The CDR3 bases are TGTGCCAGCAGCTTCGACTTCTCCTACAATGAGCAGTTCTTC. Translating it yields CASSFDFSYNEQFF.

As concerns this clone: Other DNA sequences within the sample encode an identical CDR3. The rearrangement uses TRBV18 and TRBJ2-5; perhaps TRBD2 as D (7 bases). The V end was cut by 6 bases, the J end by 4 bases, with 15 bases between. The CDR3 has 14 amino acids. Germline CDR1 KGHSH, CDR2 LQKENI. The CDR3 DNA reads TGTGCCAGCTCCCCAAAGGGAGGGGGAGAGACCCAGTACTTC. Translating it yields CASSPKGGGETQYF.

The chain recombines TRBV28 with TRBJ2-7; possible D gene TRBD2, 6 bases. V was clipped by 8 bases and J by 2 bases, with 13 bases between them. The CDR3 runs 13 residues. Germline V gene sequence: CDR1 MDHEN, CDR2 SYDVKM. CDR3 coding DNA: TGTGCCAGCTTCGGGACTCGTACCTACGAGCAGTACTTC. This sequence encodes CASFGTRTYEQYF. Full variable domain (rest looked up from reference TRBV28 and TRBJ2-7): DVKVTQSSRYLVKRTGEKVFLECVQDMDHENMFWYRQDPGLGLRLIYFSYDVKMKEKGDIPEGYSVSREKKERFSLILESASTNQTSMYLCASFGTRTYEQYFGPGTRLTVT.